The clone carrying this TCR beta chain is a singleton in its sample. The authors' processing: By means of reference gene primer amplification, nucleated cell counts were estimated. Libraries were prepared by immunoSEQ multiplex PCR; TCRdb keeps only in-frame clonotypes and omits some of them. That table supplies the V and J calls and clone size; D and trimming were determined from the DNA. This sample has about 70,000 clones, with around 87% found just once. Seattle patient enrollment occurred during active infection, with longitudinal follow-up thereafter. This sample was taken from a study of blood T cell repertoires in COVID-19. Whole-study context: The analysed material was cDNA or gDNA that came from T cells, B-cell-depleted T cells, or PBMCs.

The origin of this receptor is a middle-aged man with COVID-19, enrolled during active disease. Source material: peripheral blood.

The CDR3 coding sequence is TGTGCCAGCAGTTTAACGGGGTATGGCTACACCTTC. Translation gives CASSLTGYGYTF. The chain combines TRBV12-3 or TRBV12-4 with TRBJ1-2; D is uncertain. The CDR3 contains 12 residues. Trimming stripped 2 bases from V and 5 bases from J, with 6 bases between.